This T cell receptor (beta chain) was sequenced for a study of CD8 T cells in Susac syndrome. Study results and caveats: Within Susac syndrome CD4+ T cell repertoires, clonal expansion was not evident.

High-throughput TCR beta sequencing covered peripheral CD8+ and CD4+ T cells. A quantity of about 0.5 to 1 ug RNA underwent reverse transcription using random hexamers. An immunoSEQ multiplex PCR generated amplified TCR beta CDR3 products spanning 54 Vbeta and 13 Jbeta. From the immunoSEQ multiplex PCR reads, TCRdb called clonotypes with MiXCR, one entry per CDR3 protein. The sample lists about 180,000 distinct CDR3 sequences; around 96% were seen once. Concerning this clonotype: Antigen specificity is unknown.

From germline, CDR1 is SEHNR and CDR2 FQNEAQ (reference sequence). This CDR3 region has 18 residues. V trimming: 2 bases; J trimming: 5 bases; junction bases outside the gene matches: 10. The chain uses TRBV7-9 and TRBJ2-2; 11 bases are shared with TRBD2. Sequences were obtained from CD4+ T cells from PBMCs. The receptor comes from a human donor with Susac syndrome. In DNA, the CDR3 is TGTGCCAGCAGCTTAAAAGGGACTAGCGGTATTAATACCGGGGAGCTGTTTTTT. Protein: CASSLKGTSGINTGELFF.